The clone carrying this T cell receptor beta chain was observed many times. What it binds is not known. UMIs and sample barcodes were carried by the TCR alpha and TCR beta cDNA libraries that 5'RACE produced using constant-segment primers. MiXCR was run by TCRdb on the 5' RACE reads, yielding one entry per CDR3 protein. Here the sample spans more than 300,000 distinct CDR3 sequences, approximately 15% being singletons. Germline lookup yields CDR1 SEHNR and CDR2 FQNEAQ (reference sequence). The CDR3 is made up of 12 amino acids. V was trimmed by 5 bases and J by 0 bases, leaving 5 bases between them. This sample is drawn from a study of T-cell memory formation after mild COVID-19. Points from the study as a whole: The authors did not confirm SARS-CoV-2 specificity of second-wave clones peaking day 37. CD4+ contracting clones were found mainly in CM and EM, and CD8+ ones in EMRA.

The sequenced material came from PBMCs or a T cell subset sorted from them (not recorded which). The source of this sequence is a man younger than 35 who had mild COVID-19 (a few samples of this study predate the infection). Cell type and time point are not known. The rearrangement joins TRBV7-9 to TRBJ2-7; D ambiguous. In nucleotides, the CDR3 is TGTGCCAGCAGCATGAGCTCCTACGAGCAGTACGTC. It is translated as CASSMSSYEQYV.